The source of this T cell receptor beta chain is a study of regulatory T cells in long-lasting Graves disease. Worth noting for this clonotype: This may come from a read error, since a much larger clone is one base off.

The TCR beta library used iRepertoire HTBI primers with Arm-PCR amplification of CDR3. TCRdb ran MiXCR on the multiplex PCR reads and lists one entry per CDR3 protein. The sample carries 400,000 to 500,000 distinct CDR3 sequences, roughly a fifth recorded once. Time point denoted: persistent/refractory GD, antithyroid drugs over 5 years with positive TRAb. From RNA extracted from PBMCs, the TCR library was made. V was clipped by 3 bases and J by 5 bases, with 14 bases between them. This CDR3 has 14 amino acids. Germline V gene sequence: CDR1 MDHEN, CDR2 SYDVKM. This chain joins TRBV28 and TRBJ2-7; tentatively, D is TRBD2 (5 bases). The source of this sequence is a female donor with Graves disease. The sequences come from peripheral blood mononuclear cells (PBMCs), collected when the disease was refractory, from a patient treated with antithyroid drugs. CDR3 sequence (DNA): TGTGCCAGCAGTTTCCGAGGGTTAGTCAACGAGCAGTACTTC. This sequence encodes CASSFRGLVNEQYF.